What follows are 15 T cell receptor beta chains derived from one specimen sequenced in a study of immune evolution from preneoplasia to lung adenocarcinoma (dated by TCRdb to the early 2020s). Library generation was performed with the immunoSEQ multiplex PCR assay. TCRdb retrieved this table from immuneACCESS and kept in-frame rearrangements only. Not all clones are present; in checked studies, unresolved V genes account for under half, and no reason is known for the remainder. This sample is represented by roughly 5,200 clones; around four fifths of them were singletons. The ten largest clones take up less than 15% of the sample. The sequenced sample was FFPE normal lung tissue adjacent to the tumor. These receptors were taken from a person between 45 and 75 years old with lung adenocarcinoma.

The J gene is TRBJ2-1, the V gene TRBV29-1; 8 bases match TRBD2. Germline V CDR1 and CDR2: SQVTM, ANQGSEA. V was clipped by 4 bases and J by 9 bases; unmatched bases: 8. The CDR3 is made up of 13 amino acids. The CDR3 DNA reads as TGCAGCGTTGGTGTTTTTCGGGAGGGTGAGCAGTTCTTC. The encoded protein is CSVGVFREGEQFF.

V gene TRBV9 combines with J gene TRBJ2-1; 7 bases are a match to TRBD2. CDR3 length: 13 amino acids. The J segment lost 9 bases and the V segment lost 4 bases, leaving 7 bases of the junction unmatched. Germline-derived CDR1 and CDR2 are SGDLS and YYNGEE. The CDR3: CASSLETGGEQFF. For the CDR3, the DNA is TGTGCCAGCAGCTTAGAGACGGGGGGTGAGCAGTTCTTC. The entire variable domain, with the rest obtained from reference TRBV9 and TRBJ2-1, is as follows: DSGVTQTPKHLITATGQRVTLRCSPRSGDLSVYWYQQSLDQGLQFLIQYYNGEERAKGNILERFSAQQFPDLHSELNLSSLELGDSALYFCASSLETGGEQFFGPGTRLTVL.

The rearrangement uses TRBV7-2 and TRBJ2-5; D ambiguous. The ends were cut back, 5 bases at V and 4 bases at J, with 5 bases in the middle. Germline V lookup: CDR1 SGHTA, CDR2 FQGNSA. The CDR3 contains 11 residues. The CDR3 DNA reads TGTGCCAGCAGCACCGGAGAGACCCAGTACTTC. Protein sequence: CASSTGETQYF.

V usage is TRBV29-1 and J usage is TRBJ2-5, with D perhaps TRBD2 (6 bases). CDR1 and CDR2 (germline): SQVTM, ANQGSEA. Trimming shortened V by 4 bases and J by 8 bases, and 17 bases separated the two germline ends. The length of the CDR3 is 13 residues. Here the CDR3 reads CSVGRDSRFTQYF. The CDR3 bases are TGCAGCGTTGGACGGGACTCCCGGTTTACCCAGTACTTC.

The gene calls are TRBV5-6 and TRBJ2-7; D possibly uses TRBD1 or TRBD2 (6 bases each). The CDR3 is made up of 15 amino acids. Germline lookup yields CDR1 SGHDT and CDR2 YYEEEE. Trimming cost V 4 bases and J 6 bases, with 20 bases left between them. The CDR3 region is CASSRGMVAEGEQYF. CDR3 in DNA: TGTGCCAGCAGCAGGGGGATGGTAGCGGAAGGCGAGCAGTACTTC.

This chain links TRBV27 with TRBJ1-2, with TRBD1 matching 7 bases. The CDR3 length is 17 residues. CDR1 and CDR2 (germline): MNHEY, SMNVEV (reference sequence). V was pared by 2 bases and J by 0 bases, with 9 bases of the junction left unmatched. The CDR3 protein is CASSLTAGGATNYGYTF. The CDR3 nucleotides read TGTGCCAGCAGTTTAACGGCAGGGGGAGCGACTAACTATGGCTACACCTTC.

A few counts support this clone. The gene calls are TRBV2 and TRBJ2-1; D call uncertain. Trimming left V 5 bases short and J 8 bases short, with 7 bases between. Germline CDR1 reads SNHLY; CDR2 reads FYNNEI. This CDR3 is 11 amino acids long. The CDR3 region has the DNA TGTGCCAGCAGTCAAAGGGATGAGCAGTTCTTC. This translates into CASSQRDEQFF. Full variable domain (rest looked up from reference TRBV2 and TRBJ2-1): EPEVTQTPSHQVTQMGQEVILRCVPISNHLYFYWYRQILGQKVEFLVSFYNNEISEKSEIFDDQFSVERPDGSNFTLKIRSTKLEDSAMYFCASSQRDEQFFGPGTRLTVL.

V and J are TRBV11-3 and TRBJ1-2; possible D gene TRBD1, 6 bases. V lost 8 bases and J lost 4, with 20 bases in between. The CDR3 has 15 amino acids. Germline V gives CDR1 SGHNT, CDR2 YENEEA. CDR3 bases: TGTGCCAGCGGTCTGGACAGTACGGGGCCCTATGGCTACACCTTC. It is translated as CASGLDSTGPYGYTF.

This clone turned up a few times. The rearrangement links TRBV28 to TRBJ1-2; D unresolved. V lost 7 bases, J lost 4 bases, and 22 bases lay in between. CDR3 length: 16 amino acids. Germline V CDR1 and CDR2: MDHEN, SYDVKM. CDR3 in amino acids: CASKLGGQAMGYGYTF. The CDR3 nucleotides read TGTGCCAGCAAACTTGGCGGGCAGGCTATGGGCTATGGCTACACCTTC.

J is TRBJ2-3 and V is TRBV6-5; tentatively, D is TRBD1 (5 bases). Germline CDR1 reads MNHEY; CDR2 reads SVGAGI. The CDR3 loop spans 14 amino acids. V lost 6 bases and J lost 2, with 12 bases in between. The CDR3 reads CASSRTGFTDTQYF. CDR3 in DNA: TGTGCCAGCAGCCGAACAGGATTCACAGATACGCAGTATTTT.

Only one count was recorded for this clone. The chain joins TRBV6-5 to TRBJ1-2; D not certain. Germline CDR1 is MNHEY and CDR2 is SVGAGI. The CDR3 runs to 13 residues. V lost 6 bases, J lost 0 bases, and 8 bases lay in between. CDR3 coding DNA: TGTGCCAGCAGACTAGATCCTAACTATGGCTACACCTTC. It yields the protein CASRLDPNYGYTF.

This chain links TRBV28 with TRBJ1-3; D may be TRBD1 (5 bases). There are 13 residues in the CDR3. Germline CDR1 and CDR2: MDHEN and SYDVKM. Deletions cut 4 bases from V and 9 bases from J, with 13 bases between. The CDR3, as DNA: TGTGCCAGCAGTTCTGGGACCGGAGGCACCATATATTTT. Its protein product is CASSSGTGGTIYF. Full variable domain (missing parts from reference TRBV28 and TRBJ1-3): DVKVTQSSRYLVKRTGEKVFLECVQDMDHENMFWYRQDPGLGLRLIYFSYDVKMKEKGDIPEGYSVSREKKERFSLILESASTNQTSMYLCASSSGTGGTIYFGEGSWLTVV.

The chain joins TRBV6-4 to TRBJ1-5; 8 positions agree with TRBD1. Germline V gene sequence: CDR1 MRHNA, CDR2 SNTAGT. The CDR3 consists of 17 residues. V dropped 0 bases and J dropped 4; count of bases not matched to a gene: 8. The CDR3 nucleotides are TGTGCCAGCAGTGACTCGAGCCGGACAGGGTATAATCAGCCCCAGCATTTT. Amino acids: CASSDSSRTGYNQPQHF.

V is TRBV28 and J is TRBJ2-5; D is perhaps TRBD1 or TRBD2 (5 bases each). CDR1 is MDHEN, CDR2 SYDVKM, per germline. V dropped 5 bases and J dropped 5 bases, with 15 bases sitting between them. There are 14 residues in the CDR3. CDR3 residues: CASSTSRESETQYF. CDR3 nucleotide sequence: TGTGCCAGCAGTACCAGCAGGGAGTCGGAGACCCAGTACTTC.

V and J are TRBV5-1 and TRBJ2-5; the match to TRBD2 covers 7 bases. CDR1 SGHRS and CDR2 YFSETQ come from the germline V gene. The CDR3 contains 15 residues. The V and J ends lost 4 bases and 5 bases, in that order; junction bases with no gene match: 11. In DNA, the CDR3 is TGCGCCAGCAGCAAGAGCGGGAATTATCAGGAGACCCAGTACTTC. This sequence encodes CASSKSGNYQETQYF.